A selection of T cell receptor beta chains follows, all from one sample in a study of OX40 agonist ivuxolimab in advanced cancers. The table came from immunoSEQ multiplex PCR; TCRdb's copy has only in-frame clones and leaves some out. Here the sample spans about 100,000 clones, approximately 90% being singletons. Sequenced here: CD4+ or CD8+ T cells sorted from blood, sampled in a trial of the OX40 agonist ivuxolimab. Source of these receptors: an adult with an advanced solid tumor such as melanoma, head and neck, liver or kidney cancer. Both conserved end residues are part of each CDR3. The D gene is left open where the match is weak. A row's size may be missing; if present it is once, few, many or a size class.

clone size: .; V gene: TRBV29-1; J gene: TRBJ1-1; CDR3 length: 13; D gene: .; CDR3 DNA: TGCAGCGTGGCCGGGACCCAGAACACTGAAGCTTTCTTT; CDR3 protein: CSVAGTQNTEAFF
clone size: .; V gene: TRBV5-4; J gene: TRBJ2-1; CDR3 length: 15; D gene: TRBD1; CDR3 DNA: TGTGCCAGCAGCCAAGACAGGGGAGTCTACAATGAGCAGTTCTTC; CDR3 protein: CASSQDRGVYNEQFF
clone size: .; V gene: TRBV4-3; J gene: TRBJ2-3; CDR3 length: 16; D gene: TRBD2; CDR3 DNA: TGCGCCAGCAGCCTGTTAGCGGGATCCAGCACAGATACGCAGTATTTT; CDR3 protein: CASSLLAGSSTDTQYF
clone size: .; V gene: TRBV27; J gene: TRBJ2-7; CDR3 length: 12; D gene: .; CDR3 DNA: TGTGCCAGCAGTCCCCCAGGAGGAGAGCAGTACTTC; CDR3 protein: CASSPPGGEQYF
clone size: .; V gene: TRBV7-9; J gene: TRBJ2-7; CDR3 length: 12; D gene: .; CDR3 DNA: TGTGCCAGCAGCTTAACCCTCGGCGAGCAGTACTTC; CDR3 protein: CASSLTLGEQYF
clone size: .; V gene: TRBV6-6; J gene: TRBJ1-1; CDR3 length: 14; D gene: .; CDR3 DNA: TGTGCCAGCAGTTACGTATGGACAGACACTGAAGCTTTCTTT; CDR3 protein: CASSYVWTDTEAFF
clone size: .; V gene: TRBV5-1; J gene: TRBJ2-7; CDR3 length: 15; D gene: TRBD1; CDR3 DNA: TGCGCCAGCAGCCCTCAGACAGGGGGCACGGGCGAGCAGTACTTC; CDR3 protein: CASSPQTGGTGEQYF
clone size: .; V gene: TRBV9; J gene: TRBJ2-1; CDR3 length: 18; D gene: TRBD2; CDR3 DNA: TGTGCCAGCAGAGGGACTAGCGGGAGTAATTGGTTGGACAATGAGCAGTTCTTC; CDR3 protein: CASRGTSGSNWLDNEQFF
clone size: .; V gene: TRBV6-6; J gene: TRBJ2-1; CDR3 length: 15; D gene: TRBD2; CDR3 DNA: TGTGCCAGCAGGGCCACTAGCGGGAGACCGGGTGAGCAGTTCTTC; CDR3 protein: CASRATSGRPGEQFF
clone size: .; V gene: TRBV6-5; J gene: TRBJ2-7; CDR3 length: 14; D gene: TRBD1; CDR3 DNA: TGTGCCAGCAGGCGGACAGGGTTGGCCTACGAGCAGTACTTC; CDR3 protein: CASRRTGLAYEQYF
clone size: .; V gene: TRBV7-8; J gene: TRBJ2-2; CDR3 length: 14; D gene: .; CDR3 DNA: TGTGCCAGCAGCTTCCGGGAGACGTCCGGGGAGCTGTTTTTT; CDR3 protein: CASSFRETSGELFF
clone size: .; V gene: TRBV25-1; J gene: TRBJ1-1; CDR3 length: 14; D gene: .; CDR3 DNA: TGTGCCAGCAGGGAAAGGCGAGGGACGACTGAAGCTTTCTTT; CDR3 protein: CASRERRGTTEAFF
clone size: .; V gene: TRBV7-8; J gene: TRBJ2-7; CDR3 length: 15; D gene: TRBD1; CDR3 DNA: TGTGCCAGCAGCTTAGGGACAGGGTACACCTACGAGCAGTACTTC; CDR3 protein: CASSLGTGYTYEQYF
clone size: .; V gene: TRBV28; J gene: TRBJ2-1; CDR3 length: 15; D gene: .; CDR3 DNA: TGTGCCAGCAGTTCCTGGACAGTCTCCTACAATGAGCAGTTCTTC; CDR3 protein: CASSSWTVSYNEQFF
clone size: .; V gene: TRBV7-2; J gene: TRBJ2-3; CDR3 length: 17; D gene: TRBD2; CDR3 DNA: TGTGCCAGCAGCCGCGCGTCAACTAGCGGGAGTCGGGATACGCAGTATTTT; CDR3 protein: CASSRASTSGSRDTQYF
clone size: .; V gene: TRBV27; J gene: TRBJ2-6; CDR3 length: 17; D gene: TRBD1; CDR3 DNA: TGTGCCAGCAGTTTCGGGACAGGGGGCTCTGGGGCCAACGTCCTGACTTTC; CDR3 protein: CASSFGTGGSGANVLTF
clone size: .; V gene: TRBV28; J gene: TRBJ1-1; CDR3 length: 13; D gene: .; CDR3 DNA: TGTGCCAGCAGTTCTTTCGTGAACACTGAAGCTTTCTTT; CDR3 protein: CASSSFVNTEAFF
clone size: .; V gene: TRBV6-5; J gene: TRBJ2-7; CDR3 length: 15; D gene: TRBD1; CDR3 DNA: TGTGCCAGCAGGACTTGGACAGGGGTCTCCTACGAGCAGTACTTC; CDR3 protein: CASRTWTGVSYEQYF
clone size: .; V gene: TRBV11-2; J gene: TRBJ1-1; CDR3 length: 14; D gene: .; CDR3 DNA: TGTGCCAGCAGCGTCGTGTGGGCGAACACTGAAGCTTTCTTT; CDR3 protein: CASSVVWANTEAFF
clone size: .; V gene: TRBV5-5; J gene: TRBJ2-7; CDR3 length: 13; D gene: TRBD1; CDR3 DNA: TGTGCCAGCAGCCCCGGACAGGGTGACGAGCAGTACTTC; CDR3 protein: CASSPGQGDEQYF
clone size: .; V gene: TRBV21-1; J gene: TRBJ2-6; CDR3 length: 20; D gene: .; CDR3 DNA: TGTGCCAGCAGCAAAGGTTGGGGCAAGGAGGAGTTTTCTGGGGCCAACGTCCTGACTTTC; CDR3 protein: CASSKGWGKEEFSGANVLTF
clone size: .; V gene: TRBV4-2; J gene: TRBJ1-5; CDR3 length: 13; D gene: .; CDR3 DNA: TGTGCCAGCAGCCAAGATAAAAATCAGCCCCAGCATTTT; CDR3 protein: CASSQDKNQPQHF
clone size: .; V gene: TRBV11-2; J gene: TRBJ1-1; CDR3 length: 15; D gene: .; CDR3 DNA: TGTGCCAGCAGACATACGGGGCAGAAGAACACTGAAGCTTTCTTT; CDR3 protein: CASRHTGQKNTEAFF
clone size: .; V gene: TRBV18; J gene: TRBJ1-1; CDR3 length: 16; D gene: .; CDR3 DNA: TGTGCCAGCTCAGACCAGACCGCAGCAATGAACACTGAAGCTTTCTTT; CDR3 protein: CASSDQTAAMNTEAFF
clone size: .; V gene: TRBV27; J gene: TRBJ2-7; CDR3 length: 15; D gene: TRBD2; CDR3 DNA: TGTGCCATTATGCTAGCGGGAGGGCCCTTGCATGAGCAGTACTTC; CDR3 protein: CAIMLAGGPLHEQYF
clone size: once; V gene: TRBV28; J gene: TRBJ1-5; CDR3 length: 14; D gene: TRBD1; CDR3 DNA: TGTGCCAGCACTCCGGGACAGGGAGATCAGCCCCAGCATTTT; CDR3 protein: CASTPGQGDQPQHF
clone size: once; V gene: TRBV5-1; J gene: TRBJ2-4; CDR3 length: 13; D gene: .; CDR3 DNA: TGCGCCAGCAGCTTGGCCGCAGAAAACATTCAGTACTTC; CDR3 protein: CASSLAAENIQYF
clone size: .; V gene: TRBV9; J gene: TRBJ1-2; CDR3 length: 15; D gene: TRBD1; CDR3 DNA: TGTGCCAGCAGCACAAACAGGGGGCCGGACTATGGCTACACCTTC; CDR3 protein: CASSTNRGPDYGYTF
clone size: .; V gene: TRBV7-9; J gene: TRBJ2-1; CDR3 length: 15; D gene: TRBD2; CDR3 DNA: TGTGCCAGCAGCTTACTAGCGGGAGTCTACAATGAGCAGTTCTTC; CDR3 protein: CASSLLAGVYNEQFF
clone size: few; V gene: TRBV19; J gene: TRBJ2-7; CDR3 length: 13; D gene: .; CDR3 DNA: TGTGCCAGTAGTAGGGACGGTACCTACGAGCAGTACTTC; CDR3 protein: CASSRDGTYEQYF
clone size: .; V gene: TRBV5-1; J gene: TRBJ2-1; CDR3 length: 14; D gene: TRBD2; CDR3 DNA: TGCGCCAGCAGCTTGCCGGGAGGCTACAATGAGCAGTTCTTC; CDR3 protein: CASSLPGGYNEQFF
clone size: once; V gene: TRBV18; J gene: TRBJ1-2; CDR3 length: 19; D gene: TRBD1; CDR3 DNA: TGTGCCAGCTCACCAAGCCCGGGACAGGGGGCTACCCTAGGAGGGGGCTACACCTTC; CDR3 protein: CASSPSPGQGATLGGGYTF
clone size: .; V gene: TRBV19; J gene: TRBJ1-2; CDR3 length: 19; D gene: .; CDR3 DNA: TGTGCCAGTAGTATAGATGGGGGCCGCTCCGCAACCCATTACTATGGCTACACCTTC; CDR3 protein: CASSIDGGRSATHYYGYTF
clone size: .; V gene: TRBV5-5; J gene: TRBJ2-7; CDR3 length: 14; D gene: TRBD2; CDR3 DNA: TGTGCCAGCAGCTCTCTAGCGGGCCTCTACGAGCAGTACTTC; CDR3 protein: CASSSLAGLYEQYF
clone size: .; V gene: TRBV7-3; J gene: TRBJ1-1; CDR3 length: 14; D gene: .; CDR3 DNA: TGTGCCAGCAGCTTCAGGGCCGGGAACACTGAAGCTTTCTTT; CDR3 protein: CASSFRAGNTEAFF
clone size: few; V gene: TRBV28; J gene: TRBJ1-4; CDR3 length: 16; D gene: .; CDR3 DNA: TGTGCCAGCTACCCTGCGGGGATTTATGAGACAGAAAAACTGTTTTTT; CDR3 protein: CASYPAGIYETEKLFF
clone size: .; V gene: TRBV7-9; J gene: TRBJ2-2; CDR3 length: 15; D gene: .; CDR3 DNA: TGTGCCAGCAGCTTAGCGGCGGTGGAAACCGGGGAGCTGTTTTTT; CDR3 protein: CASSLAAVETGELFF
clone size: .; V gene: TRBV7-2; J gene: TRBJ1-5; CDR3 length: 17; D gene: TRBD1; CDR3 DNA: TGTGCCAGCAGCTTAGTGTTTGGCAGGGGGTTTGGTCAGCCCCAGCATTTT; CDR3 protein: CASSLVFGRGFGQPQHF
clone size: .; V gene: TRBV7-3; J gene: TRBJ2-1; CDR3 length: 13; D gene: .; CDR3 DNA: TGTGCCAGCAGCTTCACTGTATACAATGAGCAGTTCTTC; CDR3 protein: CASSFTVYNEQFF
clone size: .; V gene: TRBV5-1; J gene: TRBJ2-7; CDR3 length: 14; D gene: TRBD1; CDR3 DNA: TGCGCCAGCAGAGCCGGGACAGCAACCTACGAGCAGTACTTC; CDR3 protein: CASRAGTATYEQYF
clone size: .; V gene: TRBV28; J gene: TRBJ2-7; CDR3 length: 18; D gene: .; CDR3 DNA: TGTGCCAGCAGTGTATTACAGGGGTTTGCTGGCGGGGTTTACGAGCAGTACTTC; CDR3 protein: CASSVLQGFAGGVYEQYF
clone size: once; V gene: TRBV5-6; J gene: TRBJ2-3; CDR3 length: 15; D gene: .; CDR3 DNA: TGTGCCAGCAGCTTGGGGGCCCTGGGCACAGATACGCAGTATTTT; CDR3 protein: CASSLGALGTDTQYF
clone size: .; V gene: TRBV4-2; J gene: TRBJ2-4; CDR3 length: 13; D gene: .; CDR3 DNA: TGTGCCAGCAGCTCATTATCAGCGGGCATTCAGTACTTC; CDR3 protein: CASSSLSAGIQYF
clone size: .; V gene: TRBV7-6; J gene: TRBJ2-5; CDR3 length: 13; D gene: .; CDR3 DNA: TGTGCCAGCAGCTTCCGAACGGAGGAGACCCAGTACTTC; CDR3 protein: CASSFRTEETQYF
clone size: .; V gene: TRBV5-6; J gene: TRBJ1-2; CDR3 length: 13; D gene: .; CDR3 DNA: TGTGCCAGCAGCTTGGGTCCGTCTTATGGCTACACCTTC; CDR3 protein: CASSLGPSYGYTF
clone size: .; V gene: TRBV4-3; J gene: TRBJ2-2; CDR3 length: 14; D gene: .; CDR3 DNA: TGCGCCAGCAGCCAACAGAAAGAAGCCGGGGAGCTGTTTTTT; CDR3 protein: CASSQQKEAGELFF
clone size: .; V gene: TRBV5-4; J gene: TRBJ2-3; CDR3 length: 16; D gene: TRBD2; CDR3 DNA: TGTGCCAGCAGCTCGATTTGGGGGGGATCCACAGATACGCAGTATTTT; CDR3 protein: CASSSIWGGSTDTQYF
clone size: .; V gene: TRBV13; J gene: TRBJ1-1; CDR3 length: 15; D gene: .; CDR3 DNA: TGTGCCAGCAGCTCGACCTTAGGGGGAGGAACTGAAGCTTTCTTT; CDR3 protein: CASSSTLGGGTEAFF
clone size: .; V gene: TRBV7-6; J gene: TRBJ2-7; CDR3 length: 13; D gene: .; CDR3 DNA: TGTGCCAGCAGCTCGACTTCGGGCTACGAGCAGTACTTC; CDR3 protein: CASSSTSGYEQYF
clone size: .; V gene: TRBV9; J gene: TRBJ2-1; CDR3 length: 13; D gene: .; CDR3 DNA: TGTGCCAGCGCCCGGGGACTCCTTAATGAGCAGTTCTTC; CDR3 protein: CASARGLLNEQFF
clone size: .; V gene: TRBV6-5; J gene: TRBJ1-2; CDR3 length: 13; D gene: .; CDR3 DNA: TGTGCCAGCAGTTACCGCGGCGGGCATGGCTACACCTTC; CDR3 protein: CASSYRGGHGYTF
clone size: few; V gene: TRBV28; J gene: TRBJ2-1; CDR3 length: 15; D gene: .; CDR3 DNA: TGTGCCAGCATTGAGGGCCCGAGGGACTACAATGAGCAGTTCTTC; CDR3 protein: CASIEGPRDYNEQFF
clone size: .; V gene: TRBV15; J gene: TRBJ2-1; CDR3 length: 13; D gene: TRBD2; CDR3 DNA: TGTGCCACCAGCAGAAAACTAGCGGGCGAGCAGTTCTTC; CDR3 protein: CATSRKLAGEQFF
clone size: .; V gene: TRBV5-4; J gene: TRBJ2-1; CDR3 length: 16; D gene: TRBD1; CDR3 DNA: TGTGCCAGCAGGGTGGGGATTACAGGGGTTACCAATGAGCAGTTCTTC; CDR3 protein: CASRVGITGVTNEQFF
clone size: .; V gene: TRBV11-3; J gene: TRBJ2-3; CDR3 length: 13; D gene: .; CDR3 DNA: TGTGCCAGCAGCTTAGCAGGGACCGGTACGCAGTATTTT; CDR3 protein: CASSLAGTGTQYF
clone size: .; V gene: TRBV7-2; J gene: TRBJ1-2; CDR3 length: 13; D gene: .; CDR3 DNA: TGTGCCAGCAGCTCTGACAGAGCTATGGCAAGGACCTTC; CDR3 protein: CASSSDRAMARTF
clone size: .; V gene: TRBV4-3; J gene: TRBJ1-3; CDR3 length: 17; D gene: TRBD1; CDR3 DNA: TGCGCCAGCAGCCAAGAAACACAGGGGACGGCTGGAAACACCATATATTTT; CDR3 protein: CASSQETQGTAGNTIYF
clone size: once; V gene: TRBV30; J gene: TRBJ1-5; CDR3 length: 17; D gene: TRBD1; CDR3 DNA: TGTGCCTGGAGTGGCCTACAGGGGGTGTATAGCAATCAGCCCCAGCATTTT; CDR3 protein: CAWSGLQGVYSNQPQHF
clone size: .; V gene: TRBV27; J gene: TRBJ2-4; CDR3 length: 14; D gene: .; CDR3 DNA: TGTGCCAGCAGGACTCTTGGGGCCAAAAACATTCAGTACTTC; CDR3 protein: CASRTLGAKNIQYF